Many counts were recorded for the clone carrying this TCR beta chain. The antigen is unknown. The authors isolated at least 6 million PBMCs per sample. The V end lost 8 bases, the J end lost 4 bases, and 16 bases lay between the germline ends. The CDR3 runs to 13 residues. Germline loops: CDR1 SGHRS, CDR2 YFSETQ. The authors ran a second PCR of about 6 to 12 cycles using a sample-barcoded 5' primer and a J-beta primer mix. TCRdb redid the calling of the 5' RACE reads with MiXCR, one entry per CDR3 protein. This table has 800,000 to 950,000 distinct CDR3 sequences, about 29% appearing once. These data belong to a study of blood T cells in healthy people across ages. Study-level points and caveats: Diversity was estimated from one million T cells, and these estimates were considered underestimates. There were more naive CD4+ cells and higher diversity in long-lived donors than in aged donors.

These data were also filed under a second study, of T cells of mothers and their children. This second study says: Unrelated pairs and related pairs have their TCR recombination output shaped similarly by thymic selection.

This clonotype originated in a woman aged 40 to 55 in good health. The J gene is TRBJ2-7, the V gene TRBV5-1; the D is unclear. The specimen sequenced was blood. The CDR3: CASSPDTYYEQYF. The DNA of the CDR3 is TGCGCCAGTAGTCCAGACACATATTACGAGCAGTACTTC.